The 7 T cell receptor beta chains below were found in one sample sequenced in a study of shared clonotypes between healthy human individuals. The repertoire was sequenced with immunoSEQ multiplex PCR; TCRdb's copy has only in-frame clones and lacks some. This table has around 1,100,000 clones, about 80% appearing once. Sample: memory CD4+ T cells from PBMCs. Subset denoted: CD45RA-negative fraction. The receptors originated from a man between 18 and 29 years old in good health. Some clones in this sample may be carry-over from other donors' samples.

This chain connects TRBV29-1 to TRBJ2-7; D not certain. Germline CDR1 and CDR2: SQVTM and ANQGSEA. This CDR3 has 14 amino acids. V gave up 6 bases and J gave up 2 bases, with 17 bases separating them. The CDR3 bases are TGCAGCGTGGGATATCCTGGAAACACCTACGAGCAGTACTTC. It is translated as CSVGYPGNTYEQYF.

A word on this clone: A much larger clone differs from this one at a single base, so this may be a read error. The chain has TRBV7-6 and TRBJ2-7; D is uncertain. V dropped 2 bases and J dropped 2 bases, with 7 bases sitting between them. The V gene's germline CDR1 is SGHVS and CDR2 FNYEAQ. The CDR3 runs 13 residues. The CDR3 DNA reads TGTGCCAGCAGCTTAAACAGAGCCTACGAGCAGTACTTC. As protein: CASSLNRAYEQYF.

This chain links TRBV15 with TRBJ2-5; no reliable D call. In germline, CDR1 is LNHNV, CDR2 YYDKDF (reference sequence). CDR3 length: 16 amino acids. V lost 1 base and J 5 bases, leaving 17 bases between the germline ends. The CDR3 DNA reads as TGTGCCACCAGCAGAGCGACCAGAACGTTGCAGGAGACCCAGTACTTC. It is translated as CATSRATRTLQETQYF.

A few counts support this clone. A far bigger clonotype differs at one base, so this is likely a read error. Other DNA sequences within the sample encode an identical CDR3. The chain couples TRBV2 to TRBJ1-1; no firm D call. The CDR3 is 14 residues long. Germline V gene sequence: CDR1 SNHLY, CDR2 FYNNEI. Trimming took off 0 bases at V and 5 bases at J, with 10 bases between the two ends. In DNA, the CDR3 is TGTGCCAGCAGTGAAGCTGTAAAGCTGACTGAAGCTTTCTTT. Translated: CASSEAVKLTEAFF. The complete variable domain, with remaining parts taken from reference TRBV2 and TRBJ1-1, reads EPEVTQTPSHQVTQMGQEVILRCVPISNHLYFYWYRQILGQKVEFLVSFYNNEISEKSEIFDDQFSVERPDGSNFTLKIRSTKLEDSAMYFCASSEAVKLTEAFFGQGTRLTVV.

The chain employs TRBV19 and TRBJ1-5, with 7 nucleotides matching TRBD1. The CDR3 is 14 residues long. From germline, CDR1 is LNHDA and CDR2 SQIVND (reference sequence). V lost 1 base, J lost 7 bases, and 4 bases stayed unmatched. The CDR3 loop reads CASSIGAGGQPQHF. The CDR3 nucleotides are TGTGCCAGTAGTATAGGGGCAGGGGGACAGCCCCAGCATTTT.

This chain uses TRBV5-1 with TRBJ2-5; 8 bases match TRBD1. Trimming at V came to 4 bases and at J to 1 base, leaving 9 bases not matched to a gene. The CDR3 loop spans 16 amino acids. Per germline, CDR1 SGHRS and CDR2 YFSETQ. CDR3 sequence: CASSRTGSGFQETQYF. In DNA, the CDR3 is TGCGCCAGCAGCCGGACAGGGTCGGGCTTCCAAGAGACCCAGTACTTC.

The rearrangement joins TRBV28 to TRBJ2-1, with a weak D call TRBD2 (6 bases). In germline, CDR1 is MDHEN, CDR2 SYDVKM. This CDR3 spans 14 amino acids. The V gene lost 1 base and the J gene lost 12 bases, with 16 bases spanning the gap. The chain's CDR3 is CASSLYIGLAWQFF. The CDR3 region has the DNA TGTGCCAGCAGTTTATATATTGGGCTAGCGTGGCAGTTCTTC.